Listed here are 14 T cell receptor beta chains from one sample, sequenced in a study of T cell changes during pregnancy in multiple sclerosis. Generated by immunoSEQ multiplex PCR, the TCRdb table keeps only in-frame clones and is missing some. This table has roughly 14,000 clones, approximately 83% appearing once. Sample: CD8+ T cells from peripheral blood mononuclear cells, taken after pregnancy. The receptor source for this set is a female donor in good health, enrolled as a control in a pregnancy study.

The rearrangement uses TRBV27 and TRBJ2-2, with D perhaps TRBD2 (5 bases). Germline loops: CDR1 MNHEY, CDR2 SMNVEV (reference sequence). V lost 6 bases, J lost 4 bases, and 18 bases lay in between. This CDR3 is built from 16 residues. The CDR3 sequence: CASSPFGVMTTGELFF. As DNA, the CDR3 is TGTGCCAGCAGCCCTTTCGGGGTTATGACCACCGGGGAGCTGTTTTTT.

The V gene is TRBV29-1, the J gene TRBJ2-3, with 7 bases that match TRBD1. Germline-derived CDR1 and CDR2 are SQVTM and ANQGSEA. Trimming cost V 2 bases and J 2 bases; bases outside gene matches: 4. This CDR3 is 14 amino acids long. This CDR3 reads CSVEQGEYTDTQYF. In DNA form, the CDR3 reads TGCAGCGTTGAACAGGGGGAGTACACAGATACGCAGTATTTT.

This clone appeared once. V usage is TRBV28 and J usage is TRBJ2-6; D unresolved. Germline assignment: CDR1 MDHEN and CDR2 SYDVKM. The CDR3 consists of 16 residues. Between the trimmed V and J ends, which lost 5 bases and 2 bases, there was a span of 13 bases. CDR3 DNA sequence: TGTGCCAGCAGTCTACCCCCGAGGACTGGGGCCAACGTCCTGACTTTC. This encodes CASSLPPRTGANVLTF. Combining the CDR3 with reference TRBV28 and TRBJ2-6 gives the whole variable domain DVKVTQSSRYLVKRTGEKVFLECVQDMDHENMFWYRQDPGLGLRLIYFSYDVKMKEKGDIPEGYSVSREKKERFSLILESASTNQTSMYLCASSLPPRTGANVLTFGAGSRLTVL.

The chain combines TRBV6-1 with TRBJ2-2, with D perhaps TRBD2 (6 bases). Trimming took 1 base from V and 2 from J, leaving 8 bases between them. Germline V gives CDR1 MNHNS, CDR2 SASEGT. The CDR3 length is 15 residues. The CDR3 loop reads CASSEEAGNTGELFF. In DNA form, the CDR3 reads TGTGCCAGCAGTGAAGAGGCGGGAAACACCGGGGAGCTGTTTTTT.

This chain joins TRBV4-1 and TRBJ1-4; D might be TRBD1 (5 bases). Per the germline V gene, CDR1 is MGHRA and CDR2 is YSYEKL. V was shortened by 2 bases and J by 6 bases, with 16 bases between the two germline ends. This CDR3 comprises 16 residues. CDR3 sequence (DNA): TGCGCCAGCAGCCAATTAATGGGGGGGTTAGATGAAAAACTGTTTTTT. It yields the protein CASSQLMGGLDEKLFF.

V is TRBV6-1 and J is TRBJ2-2; D unclear. The V end lost 5 bases, the J end lost 5 bases, and 12 bases lay between the germline ends. The CDR3 runs 14 residues. Per the germline V gene, CDR1 is MNHNS and CDR2 is SASEGT. The CDR3 sequence: CASSLRSETGELFF. Here the CDR3 DNA reads TGTGCCAGCAGTCTGAGGAGTGAGACCGGGGAGCTGTTTTTT.

Sample share makes this clone medium-sized. This rearrangement joins TRBV6-4 to TRBJ2-2; the D is unclear. V lost 2 bases and J lost 7, with 14 bases in between. The CDR3 is 15 amino acids. Germline V lookup: CDR1 MRHNA, CDR2 SNTAGT. CDR3 in DNA: TGTGCCAGCAGTGACAAGCCGATAGAGAGCGGGGAGCTGTTTTTT. As protein: CASSDKPIESGELFF.

The gene calls are TRBV27 and TRBJ1-6, with D possibly being TRBD1 (5 bases). Germline V gene sequence: CDR1 MNHEY, CDR2 SMNVEV (reference sequence). The CDR3 loop spans 16 amino acids. The V end was cut by 4 bases, the J end by 6 bases, with 16 bases between. CDR3 sequence reads: CASSYGAGRFNSPLHF. The CDR3 nucleotides are TGTGCCAGCAGTTACGGGGCGGGGCGATTTAATTCACCCCTCCACTTT.

Sample share makes this clone medium-sized. The chain joins TRBV7-6 to TRBJ1-1; D uncertain. The V gene lost 1 base and the J gene lost 4 bases, with 10 bases spanning the gap. The CDR3 is made up of 14 amino acids. From germline, CDR1 is SGHVS and CDR2 FNYEAQ. Written as DNA, the CDR3 is TGTGCCAGCAGCTTAGGGGAGACCTCCACTGAAGCTTTCTTT. Translated, it gives CASSLGETSTEAFF.

V is TRBV4-2 and J is TRBJ1-2; D is perhaps TRBD1 (6 bases). Germline lookup yields CDR1 LGHNA and CDR2 YNFKEQ. The CDR3 runs to 15 residues. V was shortened by 0 bases and J by 6 bases, with 14 bases between the two germline ends. The CDR3 DNA is TGTGCCAGCAGCCAAGAATACAGGGTCCCCGATGGCTACACCTTC. Translating gives CASSQEYRVPDGYTF.

The chain has TRBV6-4 and TRBJ1-1, with 7 bases that match TRBD1. The CDR3 runs to 14 residues. Germline V gives CDR1 MRHNA, CDR2 SNTAGT. After removal of 4 bases from V and 3 bases from J, the junction contained 5 bases not matched to a gene. The CDR3 sequence: CASSVTGEDTEAFF. As DNA, the CDR3 is TGTGCCAGCAGTGTAACAGGGGAGGACACTGAAGCTTTCTTT.

This clone has only a few counts. The V and J genes are TRBV30 and TRBJ2-4; TRBD1 aligns across 7 bases. The CDR3 runs 15 residues. Germline CDR1 is GTSNPN and CDR2 is SVGIG (reference sequence). V dropped 1 base and J dropped 6; count of bases not matched to a gene: 9. In DNA, the CDR3 is TGTGCCTGGAGTGCCCCCGGGACAGAGGTAAACATTCAGTACTTC. This encodes CAWSAPGTEVNIQYF.

This chain connects TRBV4-3 to TRBJ2-7; D gene ambiguous. The V and J ends lost 0 bases and 3 bases respectively, with 12 bases between them. This CDR3 is built from 15 residues. Per the germline V gene, CDR1 is LGHNA and CDR2 is YSLEER. The CDR3 DNA sequence: TGCGCCAGCAGCCAAGATCAAGGCGGAAACTACGAGCAGTACTTC. Translation gives CASSQDQGGNYEQYF.

This clone was seen only a few times. The rearrangement joins TRBV6-5 to TRBJ2-7, with a tentative D call TRBD2 (6 bases). The CDR3 length is 14 residues. V was pared by 6 bases and J by 0 bases, with 12 bases between. From germline, CDR1 is MNHEY and CDR2 SVGAGI. CDR3 sequence reads: CASRRGTSSYEQYF. Written as DNA, the CDR3 is TGTGCCAGCAGGCGCGGGACTTCCTCCTACGAGCAGTACTTC.